This entry lists 11 T cell receptor beta chains sequenced from one sample in a study of breast tumors, draining lymph nodes, adjacent tissues. MiXCR, applied by TCRdb to the multiplex PCR reads, yields one record per CDR3 protein. The sample shows approximately 100,000 distinct CDR3 sequences, about 29% of them seen only once. Samples came from axillary lymph nodes draining the breast cancer. Sample: axillary lymph node tissue. The receptor set was obtained from a female donor with breast cancer. Some clones in this sample may be carry-over from other donors' samples.

Details on this clonotype: A much larger clone is a single base away; this may be a read error. This chain links TRBV20-1 with TRBJ2-7, with 8 bases matching TRBD1. Germline values: CDR1 DFQATT, CDR2 SNEGSKA (reference sequence). This CDR3 has 16 residues. Trimming took 5 bases from V and 2 from J; bases not matched to a gene: 14. As DNA, the CDR3 is TGCAGTGCTGGAAAATATGACAGGGGTTCGCCCTACGAGCAGTACTTC. Encoded protein: CSAGKYDRGSPYEQYF.

This clonotype occurred many times. The chain uses TRBV5-4 and TRBJ2-1; TRBD2 matches 8 bases. Trimming removed 2 bases from V and 9 bases from J; junction bases left unmatched: 10. The CDR3 consists of 15 residues. CDR1 and CDR2 from the germline V gene are SGHNT and YYREEE (reference sequence). Here the CDR3 reads CASSFVSGVGGEQFF. The CDR3 bases are TGTGCCAGCAGCTTTGTTAGCGGGGTCGGCGGTGAGCAGTTCTTC.

This clonotype has a count of ten or more. The rearrangement joins TRBV5-1 to TRBJ1-2, with unresolved D. CDR1 is SGHRS and CDR2 is YFSETQ in the germline V gene. This CDR3 spans 12 amino acids. Trimming left V 4 bases short and J 5 bases short, with 9 bases between. The CDR3 DNA is TGCGCCAGCAGCGAGGACCGATATGGCTACACCTTC. Its translation: CASSEDRYGYTF.

This clonotype was counted only a few times. This rearrangement joins TRBV7-9 to TRBJ2-5; 8 bases fit TRBD2. V gave up 3 bases and J gave up 9 bases; unmatched junction bases: 15. This CDR3 comprises 16 residues. Per the germline V gene, CDR1 is SEHNR and CDR2 is FQNEAQ (reference sequence). CDR3 nucleotides: TGTGCCAGCAGCTTGGCACGGGGGGGGGGCGGTGTGGCCCAGTACTTC. Encoded protein: CASSLARGGGGVAQYF.

The table lists this clonotype with many counts. The chain couples TRBV4-1 to TRBJ2-7, with TRBD2 identical over 12 bases. Losses at the gene ends were 0 bases for V and 5 bases for J; bases not matched to a gene: 14. CDR1 is MGHRA, CDR2 YSYEKL, per germline. There are 19 residues in the CDR3. CDR3 residues: CASSQDDQVRLAGVHEQYF. As DNA, the CDR3 is TGCGCCAGCAGCCAAGATGATCAGGTACGACTAGCGGGAGTCCACGAGCAGTACTTC.

The chain employs TRBV2 and TRBJ1-3; D remains unclear. The CDR3 sequence is 13 residues long. Germline V gene data show CDR1 as SNHLY and CDR2 as FYNNEI. CDR3 amino acids: CARQQISGNTIYF. The CDR3 nucleotides are TGTGCTAGACAACAGATCTCTGGAAACACCATATATTTT. Combining the CDR3 with reference TRBV2 and TRBJ1-3 gives the whole variable domain EPEVTQTPSHQVTQMGQEVILRCVPISNHLYFYWYRQILGQKVEFLVSFYNNEISEKSEIFDDQFSVERPDGSNFTLKIRSTKLEDSAMYFCARQQISGNTIYFGEGSWLTVV.

This clonotype was seen repeatedly, ten times or more. A much bigger clone sits one base away, suggesting this may be a read error. This chain links TRBV6-4 with TRBJ2-3, with D uncertain. CDR1 is MRHNA, CDR2 SNTAGT, per germline. The germline V and J ends were trimmed by 5 bases and 8 bases, with 14 bases remaining between them. The length of the CDR3 is 13 residues. The CDR3 sequence is CASSHIPDGTQYF. CDR3 DNA: TGTGCCAGCAGTCACATTCCGGACGGTACGCAGTATTTT.

V and J are TRBV19 and TRBJ2-3; 11 bases fit TRBD2. J was trimmed by 6 bases and V by 3 bases; bases with no gene match: 5. CDR3 length: 15 residues. The V gene's germline CDR1 is LNHDA and CDR2 SQIVND (reference sequence). CDR3: CASSIPLAGGDTQYF. CDR3 DNA: TGTGCCAGTAGTATTCCTCTAGCGGGGGGCGATACGCAGTATTTT.

The chain uses TRBV5-1 and TRBJ1-6; D remains unclear. The CDR3 sequence is 13 residues long. The germline V and J ends were trimmed by 0 bases and 11 bases, with 9 bases remaining between them. Germline V gene data show CDR1 as SGHRS and CDR2 as YFSETQ. CDR3 loop: CASSLGQNPPLHF. CDR3 coding DNA: TGCGCCAGCAGCTTGGGGCAGAATCCACCCCTCCACTTT.

In the case of this clonotype: A single base separates this from a much larger clone, so it may be a read error. This rearrangement joins TRBV5-1 to TRBJ2-1; D is undetermined. The germline V gene encodes CDR1 SGHRS and CDR2 YFSETQ. The CDR3 spans 13 residues. The CDR3 sequence: CASSLGGSNDQFF. CDR3 DNA sequence: TGCGCCAGCAGCTTGGGAGGTTCGAATGACCAGTTCTTC.

The gene calls are TRBV27 and TRBJ1-5; perhaps TRBD1 as D (6 bases). The germline CDR1 and CDR2 sequences are MNHEY and SMNVEV (reference sequence). Trimming pared 6 bases from V and 3 bases from J, leaving 12 bases between. The CDR3 totals 14 residues. This CDR3 is CASRKQGINQPQHF. The CDR3 region has the DNA TGTGCCAGCAGGAAACAGGGTATCAATCAGCCCCAGCATTTT.